Shown below are 27 T cell receptor beta chains from a single sample sequenced in a study of blood T cell repertoires in COVID-19. The assay was immunoSEQ multiplex PCR, and TCRdb's table has in-frame clones only and misses some. The sample has 59,000 or so clones, just over 90% seen once; the top ten hold less than 2%. The sample consisted of peripheral blood. These receptors were collected from a human donor in a cohort sampled during active COVID-19.

The rearrangement uses TRBV14 and TRBJ2-7, with 10 bases lining up with TRBD2. CDR3 length: 16 amino acids. The germline V gene encodes CDR1 SGHDN and CDR2 FVKESK. V shed 4 bases, J shed 3 bases, and the junction held 9 bases outside the gene matches. CDR3 coding DNA: TGTGCCAGCAGCCGTCCCAGCGGGAGGGGAATCTACGAGCAGTACTTC. Encoded protein: CASSRPSGRGIYEQYF.

The rearrangement links TRBV6-5 to TRBJ2-3; TRBD2 aligns across 9 bases. In germline, CDR1 is MNHEY, CDR2 SVGAGI. The CDR3 runs to 14 residues. The junction had 7 bases not matched to a gene; V was cut back by 8 bases and J by 4 bases. CDR3 amino acids: CASETSGSSDTQYF. The CDR3 coding sequence is TGTGCCAGCGAGACTAGCGGATCCTCAGATACGCAGTATTTT.

CDR3 sequence reads: CASSVDRRSGNTIYF. In DNA form, the CDR3 reads TGTGCCAGTAGTGTGGACAGACGCTCTGGAAACACCATATATTTT. This chain links TRBV19 with TRBJ1-3; tentative D call: TRBD1 (6 bases). There are 15 residues in the CDR3. With 5 bases removed from V and 0 bases from J, the gap between germline ends came to 11 bases. Per the germline V gene, CDR1 is LNHDA and CDR2 is SQIVND (reference sequence). Full variable domain (rest looked up from reference TRBV19 and TRBJ1-3): DGGITQSPKYLFRKEGQNVTLSCEQNLNHDAMYWYRQDPGQGLRLIYYSQIVNDFQKGDIAEGYSVSREKKESFPLTVTSAQKNPTAFYLCASSVDRRSGNTIYFGEGSWLTVV.

V and J are TRBV6-5 and TRBJ1-3; the D is unclear. Trimming shortened V by 2 bases and J by 0 bases, and 11 bases separated the two germline ends. Per the germline V gene, CDR1 is MNHEY and CDR2 is SVGAGI. This CDR3 has 16 amino acids. CDR3 in DNA: TGTGCCAGCAGTTACCCAGTGAGGAGCTCTGGAAACACCATATATTTT. It translates to CASSYPVRSSGNTIYF.

This clone occurred a few times. The V and J genes are TRBV3-1 (or the pseudogene TRBV3-2) and TRBJ2-4, with 12 bases identical to TRBD2. V lost 2 bases, J lost 0 bases, and 2 bases stayed unmatched. The CDR3 loop spans 17 amino acids. The germline V gene encodes CDR1 LGHDT and CDR2 YNNKEL (reference sequence). Written as DNA, the CDR3 is TGTGCCAGCAGCCAACGGACTAGCGGGATAGCCAAAAACATTCAGTACTTC. Protein: CASSQRTSGIAKNIQYF.

This clone was counted once. This chain uses TRBV28 with TRBJ1-2; the D gene is possibly TRBD1 (6 bases). This CDR3 has 14 residues. V was cut by 10 bases and J by 6 bases, with 21 bases left in between. CDR1 MDHEN and CDR2 SYDVKM come from the germline V gene. Written as DNA, the CDR3 is TGTGCCACCGCCCGGGGGGGGGCATTCGATGGCTACACCTTC. It specifies CATARGGAFDGYTF.

This clone was counted only a few times. V and J are TRBV4-3 and TRBJ2-6, with no clear D. V was pared by 0 bases and J by 0 bases, with 3 bases between. The CDR3 is made up of 15 amino acids. In germline, CDR1 is LGHNA, CDR2 YSLEER. The CDR3 bases are TGCGCCAGCAGCCAAGACAGCTCTGGGGCCAACGTCCTGACTTTC. Translating gives CASSQDSSGANVLTF.

A note on this clone: At one boundary the junction diverges from the germline segment, which might be a read error. The rearrangement links TRBV5-1 to TRBJ2-3; D perhaps matches TRBD1 (5 bases). The germline V gene encodes CDR1 SGHRS and CDR2 YFSETQ. This CDR3 is built from 15 residues. The DNA of the CDR3 is TGCGCCAGCAGCTTGGGTCAGGGCCCCACACATACGCAGTATTTT. This translates into CASSLGQGPTHTQYF.

The chain employs TRBV19 and TRBJ2-7; weak D call: TRBD2 (5 bases). Trimming left V 5 bases short and J 1 base short, with 9 bases between. The CDR3 has 13 residues. Germline V gene sequence: CDR1 LNHDA, CDR2 SQIVND (reference sequence). CDR3 in DNA: TGTGCCAGTAGTCCACGGGGATCCTACGAGCAGTACTTC. Residues: CASSPRGSYEQYF.

The J gene is TRBJ2-2, the V gene TRBV11-3; D unresolved. The ends were cut back, 3 bases at V and 0 bases at J, with 8 bases in the middle. The CDR3 totals 15 residues. Germline V gene lookup returns CDR1 SGHNT and CDR2 YENEEA. The chain's CDR3 is CASSFGRSNTGELFF. Here the CDR3 DNA reads TGTGCCAGCAGCTTTGGCCGTTCGAACACCGGGGAGCTGTTTTTT.

Written as DNA, the CDR3 is TGTGCCAGCAGTGAGAGAGCCTCCTACGAGCAGTACTTC. This translates into CASSERASYEQYF. V usage is TRBV2 and J usage is TRBJ2-7; D unresolved. Germline lookup yields CDR1 SNHLY and CDR2 FYNNEI. CDR3 length: 13 residues. Trimming removed 3 bases from V and 0 bases from J, with 6 bases in between.

CDR3 nucleotides: TGTGCCAGCAGCCAACGAGGGACTAGCGGGTGGAAGTTTCAAGAGACCCAGTACTTC. This codes for CASSQRGTSGWKFQETQYF. V and J are TRBV14 and TRBJ2-5; 12 bases agree with TRBD2. V trimming: 2 bases; J trimming: 2 bases; junction bases outside the gene matches: 12. Germline V CDR1 and CDR2: SGHDN, FVKESK. The CDR3 runs to 19 residues.

The CDR3 spells CASSSSQAPQLSYEQYF. In DNA, the CDR3 is TGTGCCAGCAGTTCCTCTCAGGCCCCCCAACTGAGCTACGAGCAGTACTTC. V usage is TRBV27 and J usage is TRBJ2-7; D ambiguous. Trimming cost V 4 bases and J 3 bases, with 22 bases left between them. The germline V gene has CDR1 MNHEY and CDR2 SMNVEV (reference sequence). The CDR3 is made up of 17 amino acids.

This chain uses TRBV12-5 with TRBJ1-1; 8 nucleotides agree with TRBD1. The CDR3 is 14 amino acids. CDR1 is LGHNT, CDR2 FRNRAP, per germline. V gave up 5 bases and J gave up 4 bases; unmatched junction bases: 6. CDR3 loop: CASGQTTGGTEAFF. Written as DNA, the CDR3 is TGTGCTAGTGGTCAAACTACAGGGGGCACTGAAGCTTTCTTT.

On this clone: Germline is not matched at one junction end, which may reflect a read error. This chain links TRBV13 with TRBJ1-2; D is possibly TRBD1 (6 bases). The CDR3 runs to 12 residues. Germline loops: CDR1 PRHDT, CDR2 FYEKMQ (reference sequence). The CDR3 here is CASSWGTLGHHF. The CDR3 bases are TGTGCCAGCAGCTGGGGCACCCTGGGACATCACTTC.

CDR3 amino acids: CASSLRSSGARYNEQFF. CDR3 in DNA: TGTGCCAGCAGCTTAAGGTCTAGCGGGGCCCGGTACAATGAGCAGTTCTTC. The chain uses TRBV7-3 and TRBJ2-1, with 9 bases identical to TRBD2. In germline, CDR1 is SGHTA, CDR2 FQGTGA. There are 17 residues in the CDR3. Losses at the gene ends were 1 base for V and 4 bases for J; bases not matched to a gene: 8.

The V call is TRBV28, the J call TRBJ1-3; D uncertain. The CDR3 runs to 15 residues. Germline CDR1 MDHEN, CDR2 SYDVKM. V lost 2 bases and J lost 0, with 8 bases in between. CDR3 sequence (DNA): TGTGCCAGCAGTTTAGGTCGCAGCTCTGGAAACACCATATATTTT. It encodes CASSLGRSSGNTIYF. Based on the CDR3 plus reference TRBV28 and TRBJ1-3, the full variable domain is DVKVTQSSRYLVKRTGEKVFLECVQDMDHENMFWYRQDPGLGLRLIYFSYDVKMKEKGDIPEGYSVSREKKERFSLILESASTNQTSMYLCASSLGRSSGNTIYFGEGSWLTVV.

The chain is built from TRBV24-1 and TRBJ2-5, with 7 positions matching TRBD2. Unmatched junction bases numbered 2, after V lost 0 bases and J lost 5 bases. This CDR3 is built from 14 residues. Germline V gene lookup returns CDR1 KGHDR and CDR2 SFDVKD. CDR3 protein: CATSDLGGGETQYF. The CDR3 DNA reads as TGTGCCACCAGTGATTTGGGGGGAGGGGAGACCCAGTACTTC.

Details on this clone: A junction end diverges from the germline sequence, so it may reflect a read error. This rearrangement joins TRBV27 to TRBJ2-7, with TRBD1 matching over 7 bases. Germline V gene sequence: CDR1 MNHEY, CDR2 SMNVEV (reference sequence). CDR3 length: 14 residues. For the CDR3, the DNA is TGTGCCAGCAGCGTGACAGGGATCTCCCACGAGCAGTACTTC. The encoded protein is CASSVTGISHEQYF.

This chain links TRBV18 with TRBJ1-2; D is undetermined. Germline V lookup: CDR1 KGHSH, CDR2 LQKENI. The CDR3 extends over 14 amino acids. Trimming left V 4 bases short and J 2 bases short, with 11 bases between. The chain's CDR3 is CASSRAGSNYGYTF. CDR3 bases: TGTGCCAGCTCACGGGCGGGTTCGAACTATGGCTACACCTTC. The entire variable domain, with the rest obtained from reference TRBV18 and TRBJ1-2, is as follows: NAGVMQNPRHLVRRRGQEARLRCSPMKGHSHVYWYRQLPEEGLKFMVYLQKENIIDESGMPKERFSAEFPKEGPSILRIQQVVRGDSAAYFCASSRAGSNYGYTFGSGTRLTVV.

The genes are TRBV4-3 and TRBJ1-2, with 8 bases matching TRBD1. V trimming: 0 bases; J trimming: 4 bases; junction bases outside the gene matches: 7. Germline V gene lookup returns CDR1 LGHNA and CDR2 YSLEER. The CDR3 loop spans 16 amino acids. CDR3 sequence reads: CASSQDSSGTGYGYTF. As DNA, the CDR3 is TGCGCCAGCAGCCAAGATTCGTCCGGGACAGGCTATGGCTACACCTTC.

V is TRBV20-1 and J is TRBJ2-1, with D perhaps matching TRBD2 (5 bases). Germline loops: CDR1 DFQATT, CDR2 SNEGSKA (reference sequence). The V and J ends lost 3 bases and 4 bases respectively, with 13 bases between them. The CDR3 is 14 amino acids. CDR3 protein: CSASWASSYNEQFF. The CDR3 DNA reads as TGCAGTGCTAGTTGGGCTAGCTCATACAATGAGCAGTTCTTC.

The sample holds one count of this clone. The J gene is TRBJ2-7, the V gene TRBV19; 7 bases agree with TRBD1. Trimming removed 3 bases from V and 0 bases from J; junction bases left unmatched: 2. The CDR3 has 14 amino acids. The V gene's germline CDR1 is LNHDA and CDR2 SQIVND (reference sequence). The CDR3 coding sequence is TGTGCCAGTAGTATTGGGACAGTCTCCTACGAGCAGTACTTC. It codes for CASSIGTVSYEQYF.

This clone was observed a single time. The gene calls are TRBV28 and TRBJ2-2, with D possibly being TRBD2 (5 bases). The CDR3 is 14 residues long. Between the trimmed V and J ends, which lost 2 bases and 3 bases, there was a span of 7 bases. The germline V gene has CDR1 MDHEN and CDR2 SYDVKM. The CDR3 protein is CASSLGGYTGELFF. DNA of the CDR3: TGTGCCAGCAGTTTAGGCGGGTACACCGGGGAGCTGTTTTTT.

The chain employs TRBV7-9 and TRBJ2-1, with 7 bases lining up with TRBD2. Germline V lookup: CDR1 SEHNR, CDR2 FQNEAQ (reference sequence). The V and J ends lost 1 base and 7 bases, in that order; junction bases with no gene match: 4. The CDR3 has 14 amino acids. The CDR3 here is CASSLGTSQNEQFF. The CDR3 nucleotides read TGTGCCAGCAGCTTAGGGACTAGTCAGAATGAGCAGTTCTTC. Filled out from reference TRBV7-9 and TRBJ2-1, the complete variable domain reads DTGVSQNPRHKITKRGQNVTFRCDPISEHNRLYWYRQTLGQGPEFLTYFQNEAQLEKSRLLSDRFSAERPKGSFSTLEIQRTEQGDSAMYLCASSLGTSQNEQFFGPGTRLTVL.

The rearrangement links TRBV11-3 to TRBJ2-2; tentatively, D is TRBD2 (6 bases). Trimming shortened V by 1 base and J by 7 bases, and 13 bases separated the two germline ends. The CDR3 totals 15 residues. The V gene's germline CDR1 is SGHNT and CDR2 YENEEA. The CDR3 region has the DNA TGTGCCAGCAGCTTAGCCGTTACTAGCTTCGGGGAGCTGTTTTTT. It translates to CASSLAVTSFGELFF.

The chain is built from TRBV6-1 and TRBJ1-2, with 7 bases aligning to TRBD1. After removal of 2 bases from V and 4 bases from J, the junction contained 7 bases not matched to a gene. The germline gives CDR1 MNHNS, CDR2 SASEGT. This CDR3 has 15 residues. CDR3 region: CASSELRTGLYGYTF. The DNA of the CDR3 is TGTGCCAGCAGTGAACTTCGGACAGGACTCTATGGCTACACCTTC.